Included here is one T cell receptor beta chain sequence, with context. RNA transcripts yielded amplified TCR beta CDR3 regions. TCR CDR3 underwent first-round RT-PCR with the HTBI primer set. TCRdb ran MiXCR on the multiplex PCR reads and lists one entry per CDR3 protein. The table has nearly 600,000 distinct CDR3 sequences, around 14% seen once. V lost 5 bases to trimming and J lost 16 bases; unmatched junction nucleotides: 10. Germline CDR1 SEHNR, CDR2 FQNEAQ (reference sequence). The CDR3 runs to 12 residues. The sample is drawn from a study of T cells in Graves' hyperthyroidism and ophthalmopathy. Diagnostic assessment was based on clinical symptoms, serum thyroxine and TRAb, thyroid ultrasound and orbital computed tomography.

Sequencing input: blood. The rearrangement links TRBV7-9 to TRBJ1-4; TRBD1 matches at 7 bases. The receptor was derived from a woman aged 18-29 years with Graves' ophthalmopathy. The CDR3 DNA sequence: TGTGCCAGCAGCCCCCATGACAGGGTTGAGTTTTTT. This sequence encodes CASSPHDRVEFF.